Listed below are T cell receptor beta chains from one sample, sequenced in a study of cytomegalovirus exposure and HLA in healthy donors. Only in-frame clones appear in the TCRdb table, and some are missing; sequencing was by immunoSEQ multiplex PCR. Of 55,000 to 75,000 clones in the sample, around 95% were seen once. Sequenced: PBMCs. The receptor set was obtained from a woman aged 18 to 35 in good health and CMV-seropositive. Both conserved end residues are part of each CDR3. The D gene is left open where the match is weak. Clone sizes are given selectively: once, few, many, or a class where the clone is expanded.

d_call	clone_size	v_call	j_call	cdr3_nt	cdr3_aa
TRBD1	.	TRBV23-1	TRBJ1-2	TGCGCCAGCAGTCAATCCCTAGGCCATTGGACAGGTAACTATGGCTACACCTTC	CASSQSLGHWTGNYGYTF
.	.	TRBV4-1	TRBJ2-7	TGCGCCAGCAGCCACTTTGTGGGAGTTGGCCACGAGCAGTACTTC	CASSHFVGVGHEQYF
.	.	TRBV7-9	TRBJ2-1	TGTGCCAGCAGCTTAGTAGCTAGCGCCAATGAGCAGTTCTTC	CASSLVASANEQFF
TRBD2	.	TRBV5-6	TRBJ2-1	TGTGCCAGCAGTTCCGTAGCGGGAGCATCCGACAATGAGCAGTTCTTC	CASSSVAGASDNEQFF
TRBD2	once	TRBV11-1	TRBJ2-5	TGTGCCAGCAGCAAGAGGGGGAGGGGACTAGCGGGTTACCAAGAGACCCAGTACTTC	CASSKRGRGLAGYQETQYF
TRBD1	.	TRBV6-1	TRBJ2-5	TGTGCCACCAAACAGGGGATGTGGGCAGAGACCCAGTACTTC	CATKQGMWAETQYF
.	.	TRBV15	TRBJ1-1	TGTGCCACCAGCAGGGGCTGGGGGAGGGAAACTGAAGCTTTCTTT	CATSRGWGRETEAFF
TRBD2	.	TRBV5-1	TRBJ2-1	TGCGCCAGCAGCGATGCGGGGGGCCGATACAATGAGCAGTTCTTC	CASSDAGGRYNEQFF
.	.	TRBV4-2	TRBJ2-6	TGTGCCAGCAGCCAAGCAGGGAACGGGGCCAACGTCCTGACTTTC	CASSQAGNGANVLTF
TRBD1	once	TRBV28	TRBJ2-3	TGTGCCAGCAGTTTAATTGGACAGGAGACAGATACGCAGTATTTT	CASSLIGQETDTQYF
TRBD1	.	TRBV28	TRBJ1-3	TGTGCCAGCAGTTTAATACAGGGGGAAGACACCATATATTTT	CASSLIQGEDTIYF
.	.	TRBV28	TRBJ2-3	TGTGCCAGCAGTTTAGGGGGGGCAGGCGATACGCAGTATTTT	CASSLGGAGDTQYF
.	.	TRBV29-1	TRBJ1-2	TGCAGCGTTGATGGAGGCACTAACTATGGCTACACCTTC	CSVDGGTNYGYTF
.	.	TRBV28	TRBJ2-1	TGTGCCAGCAGTCCCCCGGGACTTCGGAGGGATAGCAACAGCGAGCAGTTCTTC	CASSPPGLRRDSNSEQFF
TRBD1	.	TRBV7-2	TRBJ1-2	TGTGCCAGCAGAGAAAGCACAGGGGGCGACTATGGCTACACCTTC	CASRESTGGDYGYTF
.	.	TRBV7-3	TRBJ2-4	TGTGCCAGCAGCCTCCCGCAGGGGCGCATTCAGTACTTC	CASSLPQGRIQYF
.	.	TRBV6-5	TRBJ1-3	TGTGCCAGCATCGCGCGGGGACCCGCTGGAAACACCATATATTTT	CASIARGPAGNTIYF
.	.	TRBV30	TRBJ1-2	TGTGCCTGGAGCGGAGACAGTGACTATGGCTACACCTTC	CAWSGDSDYGYTF
TRBD1	.	TRBV11-2	TRBJ2-1	TGTGCCAGCAGCTTGTGGGACAGGGTCTACAATGAGCAGTTCTTC	CASSLWDRVYNEQFF
TRBD1	.	TRBV5-6	TRBJ1-1	TGTGCCAGCAGCGGAACAGGGGGCAGGAACACTGAAGCTTTCTTT	CASSGTGGRNTEAFF
.	.	TRBV7-9	TRBJ1-1	TGTGCCAGCAGTGGCTCAGGGAACAAAAACACTGAAGCTTTCTTT	CASSGSGNKNTEAFF
TRBD2	.	TRBV19	TRBJ2-2	TGTGCCAGTACCAGGCTAGCGGGAGACACCGGGGAGCTGTTTTTT	CASTRLAGDTGELFF
TRBD2	.	TRBV6-5	TRBJ2-2	TGTGCCAGCAGTTACGGGGCGGGAGGGCCCGGGGAGCTGTTTTTT	CASSYGAGGPGELFF
TRBD2	.	TRBV7-6	TRBJ2-6	TGTGCCAGCAGCTCGGGGGGGCCCCTTTCTGGGGCCAACGTCCTGACTTTC	CASSSGGPLSGANVLTF
TRBD2	.	TRBV7-9	TRBJ2-7	TGTGCCAGCAGACGGACTAGCGGGGGTTCCTACGAGCAGTACTTC	CASRRTSGGSYEQYF
TRBD2	.	TRBV6-5	TRBJ2-1	TGTGCCAGCAGATTAGGGACTAGCTCCTACAATGAGCAGTTCTTC	CASRLGTSSYNEQFF
TRBD2	.	TRBV6-6	TRBJ2-7	TGTGCCAGCAGTCTCGGGGGGACCTACGAGCAGTACTTC	CASSLGGTYEQYF